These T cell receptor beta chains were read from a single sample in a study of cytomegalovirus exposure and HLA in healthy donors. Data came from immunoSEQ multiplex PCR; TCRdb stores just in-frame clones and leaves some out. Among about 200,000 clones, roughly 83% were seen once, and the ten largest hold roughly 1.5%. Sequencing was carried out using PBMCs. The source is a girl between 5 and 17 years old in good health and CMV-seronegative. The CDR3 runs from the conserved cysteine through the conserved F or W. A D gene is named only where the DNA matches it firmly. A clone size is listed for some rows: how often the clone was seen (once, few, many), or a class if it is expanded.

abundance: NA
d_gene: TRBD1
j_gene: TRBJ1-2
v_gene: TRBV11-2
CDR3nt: TGTGCCAGCGAGGGACAGGGAAACTATGGCTACACCTTC
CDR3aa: CASEGQGNYGYTF

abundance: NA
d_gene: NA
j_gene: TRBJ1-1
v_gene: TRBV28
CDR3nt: TGTGCCAGCAGTCCCTGGGGGGGGACTGAAGCTTTCTTT
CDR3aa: CASSPWGGTEAFF

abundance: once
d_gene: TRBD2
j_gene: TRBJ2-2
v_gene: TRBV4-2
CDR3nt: TGTGCCAGCAGCCACAGCCCGGGACTAGCGGGGGGGCCCGGGGAGCTGTTTTTT
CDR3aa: CASSHSPGLAGGPGELFF

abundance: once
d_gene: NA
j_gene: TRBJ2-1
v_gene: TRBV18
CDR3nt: TGTGCCAGCTCACCCTTGAGGTCAACACACCAGTCCCACAAATACAATGAGCAGTTCTTC
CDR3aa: CASSPLRSTHQSHKYNEQFF

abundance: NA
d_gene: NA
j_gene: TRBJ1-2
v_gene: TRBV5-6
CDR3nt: TGTGCCAGCAGCCCCCGGGCAGGGGTGGCTGGCTACACCTTC
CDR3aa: CASSPRAGVAGYTF

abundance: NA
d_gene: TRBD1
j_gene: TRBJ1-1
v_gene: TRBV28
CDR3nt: TGTGCCAGCAGTTCAAACCAAAAAAACAGGGGGATGAACACTGAAGCTTTCTTT
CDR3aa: CASSSNQKNRGMNTEAFF

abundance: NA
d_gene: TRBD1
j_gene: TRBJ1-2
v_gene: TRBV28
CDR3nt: TGTGCCAGCACCGACAGGGCTTATGGCTACACCTTC
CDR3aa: CASTDRAYGYTF

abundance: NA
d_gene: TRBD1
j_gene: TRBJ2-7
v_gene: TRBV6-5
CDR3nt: TGTGCCAGCAGTTACTCTGGGACAGGGGGCACCTACGAGCAGTACTTC
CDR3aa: CASSYSGTGGTYEQYF

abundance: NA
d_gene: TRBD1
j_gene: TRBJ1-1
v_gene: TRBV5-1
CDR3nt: TGCGCCAGCAGGACGACAGGGGGAAGGGACACTGAAGCTTTCTTT
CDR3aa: CASRTTGGRDTEAFF

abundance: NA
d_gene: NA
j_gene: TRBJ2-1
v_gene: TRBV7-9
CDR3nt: TGTGCCAGCAGCTTAGGGCAGGGCTCCTACAATGAGCAGTTCTTC
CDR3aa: CASSLGQGSYNEQFF

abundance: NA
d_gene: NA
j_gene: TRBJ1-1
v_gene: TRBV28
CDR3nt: TGTGCCAGCAGTTTAGGAGGGTTGAGCACTGAAGCTTTCTTT
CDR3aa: CASSLGGLSTEAFF

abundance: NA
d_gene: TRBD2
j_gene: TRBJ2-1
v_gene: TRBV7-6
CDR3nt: TGTGCCAGCAGCCAGGGACTAGCGGGAGATCTTTTGGGAGAGCAGTTCTTC
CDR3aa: CASSQGLAGDLLGEQFF

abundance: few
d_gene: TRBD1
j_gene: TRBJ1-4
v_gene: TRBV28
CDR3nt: TGTGCCAGCAGGACAGGGGTAGATGAAAAACTGTTTTTT
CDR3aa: CASRTGVDEKLFF

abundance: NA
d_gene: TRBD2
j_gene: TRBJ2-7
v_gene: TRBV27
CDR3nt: TGTGCCAGCAGACCCCTGGCTAGCGGGGCCTACGAGCAGTACTTC
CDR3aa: CASRPLASGAYEQYF

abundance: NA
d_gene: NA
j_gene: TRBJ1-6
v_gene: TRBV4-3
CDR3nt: TGCGCCAGCAGCCAAGGGGCAGGCGGGGAAGGATCACCCCTCCACTTT
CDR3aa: CASSQGAGGEGSPLHF

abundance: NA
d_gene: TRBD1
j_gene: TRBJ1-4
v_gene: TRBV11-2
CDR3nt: TGTGCCAGCAGCTTAGGGCCCACAGGGGGGACTGAAAAACTGTTTTTT
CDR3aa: CASSLGPTGGTEKLFF

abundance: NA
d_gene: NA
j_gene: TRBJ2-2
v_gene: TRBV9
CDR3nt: TGTGCCAGTTCAGGTACCGGGGAGCTGTTTTTT
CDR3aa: CASSGTGELFF

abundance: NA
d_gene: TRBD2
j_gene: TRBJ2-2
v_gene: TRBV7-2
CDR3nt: TGTGCCAGCAGCTTAGTAGGCGGGGGGTTCACCGGGGAGCTGTTTTTT
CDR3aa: CASSLVGGGFTGELFF

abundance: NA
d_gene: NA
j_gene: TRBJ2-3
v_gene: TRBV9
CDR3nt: TGTGCCAGCAGCGGTAGATCCCCTTCAGATACGCAGTATTTT
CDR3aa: CASSGRSPSDTQYF

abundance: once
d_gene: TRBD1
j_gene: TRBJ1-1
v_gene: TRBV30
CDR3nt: TGTGCCAGGCGCCGGGACAGGGCCACTGAAGCTTTCTTT
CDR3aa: CARRRDRATEAFF

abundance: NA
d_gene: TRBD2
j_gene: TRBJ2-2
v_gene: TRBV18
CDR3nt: TGTGCCAGCTCACGCGCACTAGCGGGGAACACCGGGGAGCTGTTTTTT
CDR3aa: CASSRALAGNTGELFF

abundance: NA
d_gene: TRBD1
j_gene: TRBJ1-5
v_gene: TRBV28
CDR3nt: TGTGCCAGCACCTCAACAGGGGGCGGCAATCAGCCCCAGCATTTT
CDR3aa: CASTSTGGGNQPQHF

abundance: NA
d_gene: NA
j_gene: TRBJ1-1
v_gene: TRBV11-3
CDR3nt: TGTGCCAGCAGCTTAGGCCAGTACACTGAAGCTTTCTTT
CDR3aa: CASSLGQYTEAFF

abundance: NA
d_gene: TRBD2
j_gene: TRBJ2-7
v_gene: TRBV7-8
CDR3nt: TGTGCCAGCAGCCCCCAGACTAGCGGGAGTATCTACGAGCAGTACTTC
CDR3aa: CASSPQTSGSIYEQYF

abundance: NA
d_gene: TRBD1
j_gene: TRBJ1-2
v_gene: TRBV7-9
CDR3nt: TGTTCCAGCAGCTTATTTATCGTATGGGACAGTTTCGTCTACACCTTC
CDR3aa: CSSSLFIVWDSFVYTF

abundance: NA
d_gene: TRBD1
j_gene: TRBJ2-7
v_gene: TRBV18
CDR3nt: TGTGCCAGCTCTCCGGGGACAGGGGGTTACGAGCAGTACTTC
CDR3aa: CASSPGTGGYEQYF

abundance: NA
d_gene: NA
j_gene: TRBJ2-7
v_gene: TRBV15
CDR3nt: TGTGCCACCAGCAGCAATTCTGAGGGTGCGTACGAGCAGTACTTC
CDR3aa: CATSSNSEGAYEQYF

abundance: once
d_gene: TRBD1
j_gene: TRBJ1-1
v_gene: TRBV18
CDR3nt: TGTGCCAGCTCATCCGGGACAGGGGTCACTGAAGCTTTCTTT
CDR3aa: CASSSGTGVTEAFF

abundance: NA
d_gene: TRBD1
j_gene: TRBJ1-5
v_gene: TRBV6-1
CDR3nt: TGTGCCAGCAAGGCCCCGGGACAGGGTCTTCAGCCCCAGCATTTT
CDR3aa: CASKAPGQGLQPQHF

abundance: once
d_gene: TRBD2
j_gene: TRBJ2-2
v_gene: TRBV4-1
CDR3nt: TGCGCCAGCAGCCAATCCTTTGGGACTAGCGGGAGGGAGAAGAGCACCGGGGAGCTGTTTTTT
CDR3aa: CASSQSFGTSGREKSTGELFF

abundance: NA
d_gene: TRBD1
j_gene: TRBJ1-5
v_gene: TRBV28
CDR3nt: TGTGCCAGCAGTTTCAGGGGGCGTTACGGGGAGCCCCAGCATTTT
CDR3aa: CASSFRGRYGEPQHF

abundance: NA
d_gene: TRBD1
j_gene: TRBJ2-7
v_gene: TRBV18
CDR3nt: TGTGCCAGCTCACCGCTGGACAGGGGAGGGGAGCAGTACTTC
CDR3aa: CASSPLDRGGEQYF

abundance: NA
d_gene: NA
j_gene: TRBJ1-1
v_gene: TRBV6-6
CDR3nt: TGTGCCAGCAGCCCAACAGGGAGTGAAGCTTTCTTT
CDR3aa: CASSPTGSEAFF

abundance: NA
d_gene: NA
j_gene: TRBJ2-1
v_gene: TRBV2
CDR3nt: TGTGCCAGCAATTATCGACAGCTCAATGAGCAGTTCTTC
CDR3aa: CASNYRQLNEQFF

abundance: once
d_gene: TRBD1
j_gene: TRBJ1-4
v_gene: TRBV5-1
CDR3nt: TGCGCCAGCGGACAGGGTGCAACTAATGAAAAACTGTTTTTT
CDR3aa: CASGQGATNEKLFF

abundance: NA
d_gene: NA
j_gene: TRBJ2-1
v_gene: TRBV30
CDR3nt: TGTGCCTGGTACAGAGACAATGAGCAGTTCTTC
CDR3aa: CAWYRDNEQFF

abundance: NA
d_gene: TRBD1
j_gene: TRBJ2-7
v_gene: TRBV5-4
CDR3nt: TGTGCCAGCAGCCCCGGACAGGGACTCAGCTACGAGCAGTACTTC
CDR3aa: CASSPGQGLSYEQYF

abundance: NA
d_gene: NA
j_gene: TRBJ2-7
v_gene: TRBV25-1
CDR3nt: TGTGCCAGCGGGACAACCTACGAGCAGTACTTC
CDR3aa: CASGTTYEQYF

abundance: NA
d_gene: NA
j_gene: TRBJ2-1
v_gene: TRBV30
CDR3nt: TGTGCCTGGAGTGTACACGGGGGACGCGGAAATGAGCAGTTCTTC
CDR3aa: CAWSVHGGRGNEQFF

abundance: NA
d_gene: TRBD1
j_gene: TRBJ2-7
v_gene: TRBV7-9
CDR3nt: TGTGCCAGCAGCTTAGGGACAGGGGAACGCGAGCAGTACTTC
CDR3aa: CASSLGTGEREQYF

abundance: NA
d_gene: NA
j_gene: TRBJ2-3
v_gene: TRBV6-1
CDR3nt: TGTGCCAGCAGTGAAGCGTTTAAGAGTAGCACAGATACGCAGTATTTT
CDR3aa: CASSEAFKSSTDTQYF

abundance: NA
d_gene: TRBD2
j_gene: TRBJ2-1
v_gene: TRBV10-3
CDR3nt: TGTGCCATCCGGGGGGACCACGTCTACAATGAGCAGTTCTTC
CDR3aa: CAIRGDHVYNEQFF

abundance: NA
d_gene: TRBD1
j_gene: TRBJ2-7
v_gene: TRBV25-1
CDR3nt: TGTGCCAGCAGCCGTGACAGGGGGTATAGGGGGCAGTACTTC
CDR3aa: CASSRDRGYRGQYF

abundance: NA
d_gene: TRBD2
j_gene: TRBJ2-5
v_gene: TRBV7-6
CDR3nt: TGTGCCAGCAGCTCCCAGGTAGCGGGAGGGGGAGAGACCCAGTACTTC
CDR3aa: CASSSQVAGGGETQYF

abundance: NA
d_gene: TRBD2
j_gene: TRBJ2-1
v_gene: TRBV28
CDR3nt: TGTGCCAGCAGTTTTAGCGGGAGGCGCGGCGATGAGCAGTTCTTC
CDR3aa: CASSFSGRRGDEQFF

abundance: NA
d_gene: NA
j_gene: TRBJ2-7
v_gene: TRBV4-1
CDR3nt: TGCGCCAGCAGCCAAGATCTACTCGACGAGCAGTACTTC
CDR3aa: CASSQDLLDEQYF

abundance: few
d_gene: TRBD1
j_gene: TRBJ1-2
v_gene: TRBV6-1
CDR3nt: TGTGCCAGCGTGACAGGGGACTCGGCCGGCTACACCTTC
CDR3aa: CASVTGDSAGYTF

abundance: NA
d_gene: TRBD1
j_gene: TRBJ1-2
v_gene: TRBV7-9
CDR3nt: TGTGCCACCCCCGGGAGGGGGCCTTATGGCTACACCTTC
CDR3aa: CATPGRGPYGYTF

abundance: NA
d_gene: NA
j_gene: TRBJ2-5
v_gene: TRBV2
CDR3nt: TGTGCCAGCAGTGCCAGGGGAGAGACCCAGTACTTC
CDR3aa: CASSARGETQYF

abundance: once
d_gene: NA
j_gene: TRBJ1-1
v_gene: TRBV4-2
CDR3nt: TGTGCCAGCAGCAAAAGTATGTCTCGGCCAGGCGGGGTAGAGGCTGAAGCTTTCTTT
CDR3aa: CASSKSMSRPGGVEAEAFF